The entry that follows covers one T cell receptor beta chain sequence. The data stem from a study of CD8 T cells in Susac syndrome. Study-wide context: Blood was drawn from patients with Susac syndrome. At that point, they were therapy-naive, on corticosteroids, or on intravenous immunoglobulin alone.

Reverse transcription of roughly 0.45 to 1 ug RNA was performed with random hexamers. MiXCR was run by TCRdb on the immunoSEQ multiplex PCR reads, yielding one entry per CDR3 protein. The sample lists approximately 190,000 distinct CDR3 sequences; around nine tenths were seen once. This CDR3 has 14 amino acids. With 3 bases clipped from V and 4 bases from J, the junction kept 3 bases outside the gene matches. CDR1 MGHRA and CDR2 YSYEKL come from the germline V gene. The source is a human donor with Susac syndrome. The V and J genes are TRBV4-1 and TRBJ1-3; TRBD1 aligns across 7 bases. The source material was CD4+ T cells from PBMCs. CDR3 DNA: TGCGCCAGCAGCCAGTCGACAGGGGGAAACACCATATATTTT. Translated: CASSQSTGGNTIYF.